This TCR beta chain originates from a study of shared clonotypes between healthy human individuals. Study as a whole: The people who gave samples were two women and three men aged 18 to 49. Per donor, CD8 memory used one plate, CD8 naive used two, CD4 memory used three and CD4 naive used three.

This CDR3 is 12 amino acids long. Germline V CDR1 and CDR2: SNHLY, FYNNEI. A word on this clone: Its matching antigen is unknown. One end of the junction does not line up with germline, which may come from a read error. This sample also contains other DNA sequences that code for the same CDR3.

General observations from the study: Generation probabilities were higher for clonotypes shared across all four sorted-subset donors than for unshared ones.

The sorted-subset replicate PCRs were given approximately 190 ng DNA, which is some 29,000 T cell genomes. Clones were sequenced by immunoSEQ multiplex PCR, and TCRdb holds only the in-frame ones, with some missing. Among over 2 million clones, just under 95% were seen once, and the ten largest hold approximately 0.41%. The sequenced sample consisted of naive CD4+ T cells from PBMCs. The subset was: CD45RA+ positively selected. The chain links TRBV2 to TRBJ2-5, with D unclear. This TCR was recovered from a man younger than 30 in good health. Some clones in this sample may be carry-over from other donors' samples. CDR3 DNA sequence: TGTGCCAGCAGCGAAGGGTGGGAGACCCAGTACTTC. Translating gives CASSEGWETQYF.